The sequence of this TCR beta chain was determined in a study of early T cells in non-severe SARS-CoV-2 infection. Study-level background: Chains were unpaired, as sequencing was done on bulk RNA from unsorted whole blood.

The library protocol tagged individual cDNA molecules with unique molecular identifiers. TCRdb re-analysed the 5' RACE reads in MiXCR, keeping a single row per CDR3 protein. This table holds roughly 41,000 distinct CDR3 sequences, almost 5.5% found once. This CDR3 spans 13 amino acids. In germline, CDR1 is KGHDR, CDR2 SFDVKD. A remark on this clonotype: An end of the junction differs from the germline gene, which may be a read error.

The chain links TRBV24-1 to TRBJ2-1; D is unclear. The clonotype originates from an adult who was a healthcare worker with PCR-confirmed SARS-CoV-2 infection or an uninfected control (not recorded which). Source: whole blood, taken at baseline. The CDR3 nucleotides read TGTGCCACCACCGGCCCTCCCTACAATGAGCAGTTCTTT. Translation: CATTGPPYNEQFF.